One and the same sample provided the 16 T cell receptor beta chains below, sequenced in a study of blood T cells in healthy people across ages. The second PCR ran roughly 6 to 11 cycles with a sample-barcoded 5' primer and J-beta primers. MiXCR was run by TCRdb on the 5' RACE reads, yielding one entry per CDR3 protein. The table includes about 640,000 distinct CDR3 sequences, about 30% detected once. Material: blood. The receptors were gathered from a woman older than 75 in good health.

V usage is TRBV9 and J usage is TRBJ2-7; either TRBD1 or TRBD2 may supply D (6 bases each). The length of the CDR3 is 16 residues. Germline-derived CDR1 and CDR2 are SGDLS and YYNGEE. Trimming removed 0 bases from V and 7 bases from J, with 20 bases in between. The DNA for the CDR3 is TGTGCCAGCAGCGTAGCTCTGGGGGGCAGTTACAATGAGCAGTACTTC. It codes for CASSVALGGSYNEQYF.

Concerning this clonotype: Since a much larger clone is just one base distant, this may be a read error. The chain recombines TRBV30 with TRBJ2-7; unclear D gene. The CDR3 sequence is 15 residues long. Looked up from germline, CDR1 is GTSNPN and CDR2 is SVGIG (reference sequence). Trimming took off 0 bases at V and 0 bases at J, with 12 bases between the two ends. The CDR3 region has the DNA TGTGCCTGGAGTGTGAGTTTCATGAACTCCTACGAGCAGTACTTC. This encodes CAWSVSFMNSYEQYF.

Comments on this clonotype: Relative to the germline gene, one junction end is altered; a read error may explain this. The gene calls are TRBV4-2 and TRBJ1-2, with D possibly TRBD1 on 5 matching bases. Looked up from germline, CDR1 is LGHNA and CDR2 is YNFKEQ. This CDR3 has 14 residues. The CDR3 DNA is TGTGCCAGCAGCCAGGGGGGGACGGTCTATGGCTGCACCTTC. It translates to CASSQGGTVYGCTF.

This clonotype was picked up many times. The V and J genes are TRBV6-5 and TRBJ1-6; no reliable D call. CDR1 MNHEY and CDR2 SVGAGI come from the germline V gene. Deletions cut 0 bases from V and 8 bases from J, with 5 bases between. The CDR3 contains 13 residues. CDR3 DNA: TGTGCCAGCAGTTACTCGCGAGATTCACCCCTCCACTTT. It translates to CASSYSRDSPLHF.

This clonotype was recorded at least ten times. V and J are TRBV10-3 and TRBJ1-2; possibly TRBD1 for D (5 bases). Germline loops: CDR1 ENHRY, CDR2 SYGVKD. This CDR3 is 13 amino acids long. V was clipped by 8 bases and J by 3 bases, with 13 bases between them. The CDR3 sequence is CAILRVRDYGYTF. CDR3 sequence (DNA): TGTGCCATCCTCAGGGTTCGAGACTATGGCTACACCTTC.

This clonotype was counted a few times. The chain links TRBV2 to TRBJ1-5; no firm D call. The CDR3 runs to 14 residues. CDR1 SNHLY and CDR2 FYNNEI come from the germline V gene. Trimming left V 9 bases short and J 5 bases short, with 17 bases between. CDR3 sequence: CASSETLSYQPQHF. The CDR3 nucleotides are TGTGCCAGTTCCGAAACCCTCTCTTATCAGCCCCAGCATTTT.

This clonotype has a count of ten or more. The chain has TRBV20-1 and TRBJ1-4, with D perhaps TRBD1 (6 bases). The V gene's germline CDR1 is DFQATT and CDR2 SNEGSKA (reference sequence). The CDR3 runs to 13 residues. V dropped 5 bases and J dropped 4 bases, with 11 bases sitting between them. The CDR3 DNA follows: TGCAGTGCTTTGGGGGCGGGTAATGAAAAACTGTTTTTT. This encodes CSALGAGNEKLFF.

V gene TRBV15 combines with J gene TRBJ2-7, with D maybe TRBD2 (6 bases). This CDR3 region has 14 residues. The germline V gene encodes CDR1 LNHNV and CDR2 YYDKDF (reference sequence). Trimming removed 1 base from V and 3 bases from J, with 10 bases in between. This CDR3 is CATSRGDSLYEQYF. The DNA of the CDR3 is TGTGCCACCAGCAGAGGGGACTCACTCTACGAGCAGTACTTC. The full variable domain, its missing parts supplied by reference TRBV15 and TRBJ2-7, is DAMVIQNPRYQVTQFGKPVTLSCSQTLNHNVMYWYQQKSSQAPKLLFHYYDKDFNNEADTPDNFQSRRPNTSFCFLDIRSPGLGDTAMYLCATSRGDSLYEQYFGPGTRLTVT.

The count of this clonotype is one. A clone one base away is much larger, so this may be a read error. The CDR3 protein is CATSDPRTGADQRFF. In nucleotides, the CDR3 is TGTGCCACCAGTGACCCGCGGACCGGGGCGGACCAGCGGTTCTTC. This chain connects TRBV24-1 to TRBJ2-1; D assignment may be TRBD1 or TRBD2 (5 bases each). The CDR3 covers 15 residues. The germline V gene has CDR1 KGHDR and CDR2 SFDVKD. Trimming shortened V by 4 bases and J by 15 bases, and 24 bases separated the two germline ends.

This clonotype has ten or more counts. This sequence joins TRBV20-1 and TRBJ1-4; D is uncertain. Germline assignment: CDR1 DFQATT and CDR2 SNEGSKA (reference sequence). The CDR3 runs 13 residues. Trimming shortened V by 5 bases and J by 5 bases, and 12 bases separated the two germline ends. The CDR3 loop reads CSAPTHLNEKLFF. For the CDR3, the DNA is TGCAGTGCTCCGACCCATTTAAATGAAAAACTGTTTTTT.

This clonotype was found many times. J is TRBJ2-5 and V is TRBV3-1; no reliable D call. CDR1 and CDR2 (germline): LGHDT, YNNKEL (reference sequence). CDR3 length: 12 residues. The germline V and J ends were trimmed by 8 bases and 4 bases, with 11 bases remaining between them. CDR3 region: CASSRVGETQYF. The CDR3 nucleotides read TGTGCCAGCTCTCGGGTGGGAGAGACCCAGTACTTC.

Worth noting for this clonotype: A read error may account for a junction end that differs from germline. The gene calls are TRBV4-3 and TRBJ2-2; D is perhaps TRBD2 (6 bases). This CDR3 region has 17 residues. Germline loops: CDR1 LGHNA, CDR2 YSLEER. The CDR3 DNA is TGCGCCAGCAGCCAAGATGGGGCAGGGAGGCACACCGGGGAGCGGTTTTTT. Protein: CASSQDGAGRHTGERFF.

The chain is built from TRBV2 and TRBJ2-3, with no clear D. Deletions cut 6 bases from V and 0 bases from J, with 13 bases between. CDR1 and CDR2 (germline): SNHLY, FYNNEI. CDR3 length: 15 residues. The CDR3, as DNA: TGTGCCAGCAGGGACGACATTCCTAGCACAGATACGCAGTATTTT. It is translated as CASRDDIPSTDTQYF.

This clonotype was counted between two and nine times. This chain links TRBV6-6 with TRBJ2-2, with TRBD2 matching over 11 bases. V lost 7 bases, J lost 8 bases, and 9 bases stayed unmatched. This CDR3 contains 15 residues. The germline CDR1 and CDR2 sequences are MNHNY and SVGAGI (reference sequence). CDR3 nucleotides: TGTGCCAGCAAAACTAGCGGGGGTAGTGTTGGGGAGCTGTTTTTT. This codes for CASKTSGGSVGELFF.

Comment on this clonotype: A read error is possible here, since a much larger clone lies one base away. The rearrangement links TRBV7-3 to TRBJ1-2; 7 nucleotides align to TRBD1. In germline, CDR1 is SGHTA, CDR2 FQGTGA. V gave up 3 bases and J gave up 6 bases; unmatched junction bases: 10. The CDR3 is 15 residues long. The DNA for the CDR3 is TGTGCCAGCAGCTTGGGGCCTACAGGGGCGGATGGCTACACCTTC. Translated: CASSLGPTGADGYTF.

As concerns this clonotype: Its ends do not fully match the called genes, so a read error is possible. The chain is built from TRBV7-2 and TRBJ2-3, with a tentative D call TRBD1 (6 bases). Per the germline V gene, CDR1 is SGHTA and CDR2 is FQGNSA. CDR3 length: 13 residues. The CDR3 is CAGSRPGAGTRYF. In DNA, the CDR3 is TGTGCCGGCAGCCGCCCAGGGGCAGGTACGCGGTATTTT.